This T cell receptor beta chain was captured by sequencing in a study of T cell responses to AZD1222 COVID-19 vaccine. Study results and caveats: Spike-specific TCR repertoires showed rising breadth and depth after two AZD1222 doses. Clonal diversity was possibly underestimated; the donors were predominantly white British and more often female. Nearly half of unique spike-specific TCRs reportedly avoided B.1.351 and B.1.1.7 mutated regions. Baseline testing showed seropositivity in only a handful of AZD1222 recipients.

Clones were sequenced by immunoSEQ multiplex PCR, and TCRdb holds only the in-frame ones, with some missing. The sample holds 150,000 to 200,000 clones; 85% to 95% are singletons and the top ten take roughly 9.2%. With respect to this clone: Its matching antigen is unknown.

Germline CDR1 and CDR2: MDHEN and SYDVKM. This CDR3 spans 12 amino acids. V gave up 8 bases and J gave up 2 bases; unmatched junction bases: 2. The specimen was peripheral blood, collected on day 0 of AZD1222 vaccination. The chain links TRBV28 to TRBJ1-2; 7 nucleotides align to TRBD1. This receptor was taken from an adult in good health. CDR3 nucleotides: TGTGCCAGCGCGACAGGGAACTATGGCTACACCTTC. Its translation is CASATGNYGYTF.